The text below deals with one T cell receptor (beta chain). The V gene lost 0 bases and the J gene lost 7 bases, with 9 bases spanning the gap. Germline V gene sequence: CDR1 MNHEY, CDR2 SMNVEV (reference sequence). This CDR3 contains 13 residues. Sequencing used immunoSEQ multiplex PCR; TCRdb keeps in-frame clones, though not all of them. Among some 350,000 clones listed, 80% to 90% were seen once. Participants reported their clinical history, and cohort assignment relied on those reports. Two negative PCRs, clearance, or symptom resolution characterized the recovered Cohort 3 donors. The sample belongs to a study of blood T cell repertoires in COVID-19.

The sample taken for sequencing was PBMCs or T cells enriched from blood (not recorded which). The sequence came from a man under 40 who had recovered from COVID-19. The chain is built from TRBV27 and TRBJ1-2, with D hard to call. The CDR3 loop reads CASSLSEGSGYTF. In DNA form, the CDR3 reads TGTGCCAGCAGTTTATCGGAGGGAAGTGGCTACACCTTC.